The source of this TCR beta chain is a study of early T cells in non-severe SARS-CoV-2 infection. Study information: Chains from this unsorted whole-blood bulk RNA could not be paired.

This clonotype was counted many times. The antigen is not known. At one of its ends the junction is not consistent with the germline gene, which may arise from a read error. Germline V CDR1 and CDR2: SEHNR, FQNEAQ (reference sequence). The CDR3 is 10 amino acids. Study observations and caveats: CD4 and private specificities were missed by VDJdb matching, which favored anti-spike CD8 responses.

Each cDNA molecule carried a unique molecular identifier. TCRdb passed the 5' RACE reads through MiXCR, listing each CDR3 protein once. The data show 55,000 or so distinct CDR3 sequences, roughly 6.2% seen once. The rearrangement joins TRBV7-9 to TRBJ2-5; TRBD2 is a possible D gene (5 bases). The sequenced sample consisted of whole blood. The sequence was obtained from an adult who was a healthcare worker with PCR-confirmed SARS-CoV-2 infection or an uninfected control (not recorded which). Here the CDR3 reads CATGRRPGDF. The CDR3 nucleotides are TGTGCCACTGGCAGGAGGCCCGGGGACTTC.